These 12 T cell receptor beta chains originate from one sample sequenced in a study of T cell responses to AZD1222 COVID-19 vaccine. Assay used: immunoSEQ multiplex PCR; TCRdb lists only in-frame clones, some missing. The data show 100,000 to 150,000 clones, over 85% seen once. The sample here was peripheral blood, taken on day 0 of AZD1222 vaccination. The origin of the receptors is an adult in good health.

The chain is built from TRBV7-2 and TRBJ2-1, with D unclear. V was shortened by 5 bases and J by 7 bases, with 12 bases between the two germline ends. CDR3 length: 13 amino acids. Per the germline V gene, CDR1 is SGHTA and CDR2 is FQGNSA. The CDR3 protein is CASSAPVRNEQFF. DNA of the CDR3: TGTGCCAGCAGCGCTCCTGTAAGGAATGAGCAGTTCTTC.

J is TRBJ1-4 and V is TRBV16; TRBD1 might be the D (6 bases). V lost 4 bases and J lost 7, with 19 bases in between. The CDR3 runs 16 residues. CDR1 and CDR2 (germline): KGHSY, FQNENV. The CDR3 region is CASSPSRDILGEKLFF. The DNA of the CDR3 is TGTGCCAGCAGCCCGTCGAGGGACATACTGGGTGAAAAACTGTTTTTT.

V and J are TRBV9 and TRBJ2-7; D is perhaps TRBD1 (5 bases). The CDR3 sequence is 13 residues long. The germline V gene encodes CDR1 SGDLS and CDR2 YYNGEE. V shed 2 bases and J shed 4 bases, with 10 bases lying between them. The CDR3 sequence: CASSVQGSYEQYF. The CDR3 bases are TGTGCCAGCAGCGTCCAGGGCTCGTACGAGCAGTACTTC.

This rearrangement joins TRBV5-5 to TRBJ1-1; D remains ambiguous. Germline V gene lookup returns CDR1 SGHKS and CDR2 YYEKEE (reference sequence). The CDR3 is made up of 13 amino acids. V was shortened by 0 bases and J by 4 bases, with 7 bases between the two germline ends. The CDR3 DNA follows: TGTGCCAGCAGCTTGGGGGAGGGCACTGAAGCTTTCTTT. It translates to CASSLGEGTEAFF.

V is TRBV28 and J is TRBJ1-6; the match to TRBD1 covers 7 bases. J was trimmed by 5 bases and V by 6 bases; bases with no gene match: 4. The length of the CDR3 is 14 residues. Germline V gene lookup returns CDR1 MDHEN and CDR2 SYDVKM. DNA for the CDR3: TGTGCCAGCAGCGGTACAGGGGATAATTCACCCCTCCACTTT. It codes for CASSGTGDNSPLHF.

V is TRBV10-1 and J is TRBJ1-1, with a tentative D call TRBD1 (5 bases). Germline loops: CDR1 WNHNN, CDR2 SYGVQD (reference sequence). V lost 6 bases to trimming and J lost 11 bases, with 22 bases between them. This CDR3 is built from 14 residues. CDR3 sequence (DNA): TGCGCCAGCAGCCAAAAGACGTCCCGAAGGGGTGCTTTCTTT. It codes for CASSQKTSRRGAFF.

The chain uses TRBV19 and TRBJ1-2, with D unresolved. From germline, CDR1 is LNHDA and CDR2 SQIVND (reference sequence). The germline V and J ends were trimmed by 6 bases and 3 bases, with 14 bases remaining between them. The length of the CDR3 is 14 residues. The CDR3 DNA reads TGTGCCAGTAGGCCCCTCCCAACAGACTATGGCTACACCTTC. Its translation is CASRPLPTDYGYTF.

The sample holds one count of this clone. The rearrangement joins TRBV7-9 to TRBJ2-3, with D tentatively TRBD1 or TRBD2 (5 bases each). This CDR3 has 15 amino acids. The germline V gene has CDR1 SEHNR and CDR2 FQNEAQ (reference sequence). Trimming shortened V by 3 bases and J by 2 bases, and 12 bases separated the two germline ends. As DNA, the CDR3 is TGTGCCAGCAGCTTTCGGGACGTGGTCACAGATACGCAGTATTTT. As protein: CASSFRDVVTDTQYF.

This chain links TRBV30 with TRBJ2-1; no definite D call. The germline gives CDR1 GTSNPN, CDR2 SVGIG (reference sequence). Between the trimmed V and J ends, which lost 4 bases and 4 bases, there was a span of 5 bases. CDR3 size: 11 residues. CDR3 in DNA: TGTGCCTGGATGGGATACAATGAGCAGTTCTTC. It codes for CAWMGYNEQFF. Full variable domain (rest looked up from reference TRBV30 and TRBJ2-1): SQTIHQWPATLVQPVGSPLSLECTVEGTSNPNLYWYRQAAGRGLQLLFYSVGIGQISSEVPQNLSASRPQDRQFILSSKKLLLSDSGFYLCAWMGYNEQFFGPGTRLTVL.

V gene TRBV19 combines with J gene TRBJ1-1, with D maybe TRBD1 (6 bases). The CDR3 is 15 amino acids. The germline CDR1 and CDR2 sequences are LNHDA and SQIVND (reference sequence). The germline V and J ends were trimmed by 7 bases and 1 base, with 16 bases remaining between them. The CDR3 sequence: CASTFPGTKNTEAFF. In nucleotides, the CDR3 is TGTGCCAGTACCTTCCCCGGGACAAAGAACACTGAAGCTTTCTTT.

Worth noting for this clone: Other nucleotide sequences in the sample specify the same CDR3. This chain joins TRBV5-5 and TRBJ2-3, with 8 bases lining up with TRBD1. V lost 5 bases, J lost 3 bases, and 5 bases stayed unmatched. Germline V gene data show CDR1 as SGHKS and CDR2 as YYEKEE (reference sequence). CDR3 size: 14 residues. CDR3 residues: CASSKQGGTDTQYF. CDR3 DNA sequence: TGTGCCAGCAGTAAACAGGGGGGTACAGATACGCAGTATTTT.

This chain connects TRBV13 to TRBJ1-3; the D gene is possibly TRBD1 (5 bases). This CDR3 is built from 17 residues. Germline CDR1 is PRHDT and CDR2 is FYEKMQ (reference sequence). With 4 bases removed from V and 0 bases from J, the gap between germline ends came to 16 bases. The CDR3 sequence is CASSSVEGRLSGNTIYF. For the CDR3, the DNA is TGTGCCAGCAGCTCGGTAGAGGGACGGCTCTCTGGAAACACCATATATTTT.